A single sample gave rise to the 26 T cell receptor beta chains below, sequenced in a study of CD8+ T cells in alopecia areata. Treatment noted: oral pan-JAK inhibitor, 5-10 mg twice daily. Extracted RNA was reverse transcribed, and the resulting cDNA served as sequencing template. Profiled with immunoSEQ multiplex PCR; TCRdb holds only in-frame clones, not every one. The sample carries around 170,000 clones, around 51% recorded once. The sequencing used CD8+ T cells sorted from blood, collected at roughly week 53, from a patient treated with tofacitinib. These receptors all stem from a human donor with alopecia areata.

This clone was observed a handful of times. The CDR3 region has the DNA TGTGCCTGGAGGGACAGGCACTATGGCTACACCTTC. Translating gives CAWRDRHYGYTF. The chain couples TRBV30 to TRBJ1-2; 7 positions agree with TRBD1. Germline CDR1 GTSNPN, CDR2 SVGIG (reference sequence). V gave up 3 bases and J gave up 3 bases; unmatched junction bases: 1. The length of the CDR3 is 12 residues.

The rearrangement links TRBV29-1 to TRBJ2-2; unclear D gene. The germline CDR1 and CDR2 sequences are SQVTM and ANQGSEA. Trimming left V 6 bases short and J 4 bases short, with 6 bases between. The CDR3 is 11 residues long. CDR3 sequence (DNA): TGCAGCGTCTTGGTCACCGGGGAGCTGTTTTTT. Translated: CSVLVTGELFF.

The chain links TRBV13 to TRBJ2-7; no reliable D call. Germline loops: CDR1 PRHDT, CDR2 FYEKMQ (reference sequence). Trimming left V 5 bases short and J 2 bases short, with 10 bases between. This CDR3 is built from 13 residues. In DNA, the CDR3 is TGTGCCAGCAGCAAACAAGGCACCTACGAGCAGTACTTC. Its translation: CASSKQGTYEQYF. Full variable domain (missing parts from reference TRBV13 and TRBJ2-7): AAGVIQSPRHLIKEKRETATLKCYPIPRHDTVYWYQQGPGQDPQFLISFYEKMQSDKGSIPDRFSAQQFSDYHSELNMSSLELGDSALYFCASSKQGTYEQYFGPGTRLTVT.

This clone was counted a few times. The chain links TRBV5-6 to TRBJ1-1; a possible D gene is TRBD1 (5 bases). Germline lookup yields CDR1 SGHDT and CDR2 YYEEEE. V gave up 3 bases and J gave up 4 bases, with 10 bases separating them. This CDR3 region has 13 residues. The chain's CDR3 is CASSWTKSTEAFF. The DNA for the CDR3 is TGTGCCAGCAGCTGGACAAAGAGCACTGAAGCTTTCTTT. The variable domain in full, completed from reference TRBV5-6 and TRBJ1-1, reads DAGVTQSPTHLIKTRGQQVTLRCSPKSGHDTVSWYQQALGQGPQFIFQYYEEEERQRGNFPDRFSGHQFPNYSSELNVNALLLGDSALYLCASSWTKSTEAFFGQGTRLTVV.

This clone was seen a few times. The CDR3 DNA reads as TGCGCCAGCAGCATGACAGCGAACAATGAGCAGTTCTTC. This gives the protein CASSMTANNEQFF. This chain joins TRBV5-1 and TRBJ2-1; perhaps TRBD1 as D (5 bases). This CDR3 contains 13 residues. The ends were cut back, 4 bases at V and 5 bases at J, with 10 bases in the middle. Germline-derived CDR1 and CDR2 are SGHRS and YFSETQ.

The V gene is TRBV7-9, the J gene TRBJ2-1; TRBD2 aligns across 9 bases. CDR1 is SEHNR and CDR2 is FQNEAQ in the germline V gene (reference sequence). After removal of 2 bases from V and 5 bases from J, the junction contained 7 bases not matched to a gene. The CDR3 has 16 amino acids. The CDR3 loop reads CASSLTLAGFDNEQFF. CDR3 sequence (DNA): TGTGCCAGCAGCTTAACCCTAGCGGGATTCGACAATGAGCAGTTCTTC.

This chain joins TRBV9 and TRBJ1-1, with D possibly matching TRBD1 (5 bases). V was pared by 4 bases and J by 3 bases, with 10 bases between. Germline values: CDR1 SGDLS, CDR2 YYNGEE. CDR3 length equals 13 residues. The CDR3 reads CASSLGGDTEAFF. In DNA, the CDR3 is TGTGCCAGCAGCTTAGGAGGGGACACTGAAGCTTTCTTT. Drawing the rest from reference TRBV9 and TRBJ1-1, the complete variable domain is DSGVTQTPKHLITATGQRVTLRCSPRSGDLSVYWYQQSLDQGLQFLIQYYNGEERAKGNILERFSAQQFPDLHSELNLSSLELGDSALYFCASSLGGDTEAFFGQGTRLTVV.

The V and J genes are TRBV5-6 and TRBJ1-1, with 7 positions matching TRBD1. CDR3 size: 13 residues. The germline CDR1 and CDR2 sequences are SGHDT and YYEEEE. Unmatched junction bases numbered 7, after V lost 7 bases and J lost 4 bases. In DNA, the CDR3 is TGTGCCAGCGGTACAGGGGAGGCCACTGAAGCTTTCTTT. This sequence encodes CASGTGEATEAFF.

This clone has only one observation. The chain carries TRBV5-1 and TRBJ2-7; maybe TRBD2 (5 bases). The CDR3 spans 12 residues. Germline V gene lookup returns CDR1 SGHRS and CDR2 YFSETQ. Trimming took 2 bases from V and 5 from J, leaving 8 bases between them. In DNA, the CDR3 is TGCGCCAGCAGCTTAGGGCGGGACGAGCAGTACTTC. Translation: CASSLGRDEQYF.

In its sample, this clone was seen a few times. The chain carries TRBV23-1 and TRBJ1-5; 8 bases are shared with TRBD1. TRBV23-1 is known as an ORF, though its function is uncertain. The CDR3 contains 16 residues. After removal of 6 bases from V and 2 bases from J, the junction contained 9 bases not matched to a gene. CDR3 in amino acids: CASSPGTGNGNQPQHF. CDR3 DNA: TGCGCCAGCAGCCCCGGGACAGGTAACGGCAATCAGCCCCAGCATTTT.

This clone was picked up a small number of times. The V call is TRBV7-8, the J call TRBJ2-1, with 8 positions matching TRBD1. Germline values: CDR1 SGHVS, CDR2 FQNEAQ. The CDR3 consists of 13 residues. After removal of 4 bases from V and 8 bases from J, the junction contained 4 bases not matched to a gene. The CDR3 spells CASSSGQDYEQFF. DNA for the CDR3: TGTGCCAGCAGCTCGGGACAGGACTATGAGCAGTTCTTC.

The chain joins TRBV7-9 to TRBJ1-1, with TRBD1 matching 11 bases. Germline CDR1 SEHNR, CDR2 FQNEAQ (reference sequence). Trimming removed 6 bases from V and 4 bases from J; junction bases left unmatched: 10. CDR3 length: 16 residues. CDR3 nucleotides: TGTGCCAGCAGACGGACAGGGGGCGCGGGAGGCACTGAAGCTTTCTTT. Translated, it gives CASRRTGGAGGTEAFF.

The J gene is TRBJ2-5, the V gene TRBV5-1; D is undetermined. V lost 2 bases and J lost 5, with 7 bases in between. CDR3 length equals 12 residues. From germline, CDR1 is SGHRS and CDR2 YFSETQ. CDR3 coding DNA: TGCGCCAGCAGCTTAACGAAGGAGACCCAGTACTTC. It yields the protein CASSLTKETQYF. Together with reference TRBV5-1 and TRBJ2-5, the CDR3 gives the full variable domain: KAGVTQTPRYLIKTRGQQVTLSCSPISGHRSVSWYQQTPGQGLQFLFEYFSETQRNKGNFPGRFSGRQFSNSRSEMNVSTLELGDSALYLCASSLTKETQYFGPGTRLLVL.

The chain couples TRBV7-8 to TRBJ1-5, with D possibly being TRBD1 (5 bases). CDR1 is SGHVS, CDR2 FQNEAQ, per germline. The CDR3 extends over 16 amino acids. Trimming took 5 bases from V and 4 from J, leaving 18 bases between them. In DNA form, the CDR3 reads TGTGCCAGCAGCAGCGGTCCCCGGGGGTGGAATCAGCCCCAGCATTTT. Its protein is CASSSGPRGWNQPQHF.

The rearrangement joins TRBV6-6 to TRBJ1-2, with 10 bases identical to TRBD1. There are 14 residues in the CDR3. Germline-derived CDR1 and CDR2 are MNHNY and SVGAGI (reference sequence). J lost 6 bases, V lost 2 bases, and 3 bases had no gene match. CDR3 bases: TGTGCCAGCAGTTACCTCGGGACAGGGGATGGCTACACCTTC. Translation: CASSYLGTGDGYTF.

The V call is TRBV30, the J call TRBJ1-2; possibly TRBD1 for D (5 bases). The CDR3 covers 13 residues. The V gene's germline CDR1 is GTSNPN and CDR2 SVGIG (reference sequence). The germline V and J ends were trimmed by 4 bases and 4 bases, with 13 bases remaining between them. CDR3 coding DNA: TGTGCCTGGATGCTGGGGACCGTCTATGGCTACACCTTC. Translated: CAWMLGTVYGYTF.

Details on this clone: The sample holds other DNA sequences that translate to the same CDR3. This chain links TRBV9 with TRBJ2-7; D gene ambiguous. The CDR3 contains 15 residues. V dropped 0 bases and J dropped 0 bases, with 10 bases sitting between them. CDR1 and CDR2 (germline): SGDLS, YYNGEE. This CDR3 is CASSVATGSSYEQYF. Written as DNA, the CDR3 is TGTGCCAGCAGCGTAGCTACGGGCAGCTCCTACGAGCAGTACTTC. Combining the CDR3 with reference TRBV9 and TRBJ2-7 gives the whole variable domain DSGVTQTPKHLITATGQRVTLRCSPRSGDLSVYWYQQSLDQGLQFLIQYYNGEERAKGNILERFSAQQFPDLHSELNLSSLELGDSALYFCASSVATGSSYEQYFGPGTRLTVT.

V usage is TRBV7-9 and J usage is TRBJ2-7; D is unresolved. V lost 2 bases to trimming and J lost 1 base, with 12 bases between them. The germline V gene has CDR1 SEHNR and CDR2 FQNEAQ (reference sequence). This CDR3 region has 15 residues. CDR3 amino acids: CASSLSERASYEQYF. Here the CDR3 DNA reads TGTGCCAGCAGCTTATCAGAGAGAGCTTCCTACGAGCAGTACTTC.

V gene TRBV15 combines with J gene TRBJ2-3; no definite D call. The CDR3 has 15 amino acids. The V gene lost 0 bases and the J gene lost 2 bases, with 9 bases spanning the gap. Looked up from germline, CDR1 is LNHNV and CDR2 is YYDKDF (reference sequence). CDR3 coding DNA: TGTGCCACCAGCAGAGACCCCTCGAACACAGATACGCAGTATTTT. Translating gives CATSRDPSNTDTQYF. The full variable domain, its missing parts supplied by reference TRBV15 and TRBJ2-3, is DAMVIQNPRYQVTQFGKPVTLSCSQTLNHNVMYWYQQKSSQAPKLLFHYYDKDFNNEADTPDNFQSRRPNTSFCFLDIRSPGLGDTAMYLCATSRDPSNTDTQYFGPGTRLTVL.

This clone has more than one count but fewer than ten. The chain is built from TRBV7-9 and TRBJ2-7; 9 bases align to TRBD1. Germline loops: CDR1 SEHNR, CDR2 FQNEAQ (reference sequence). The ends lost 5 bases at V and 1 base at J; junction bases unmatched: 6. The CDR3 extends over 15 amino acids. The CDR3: CASSDGTGMSYEQYF. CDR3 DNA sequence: TGTGCCAGCAGCGATGGGACAGGGATGTCCTACGAGCAGTACTTC.

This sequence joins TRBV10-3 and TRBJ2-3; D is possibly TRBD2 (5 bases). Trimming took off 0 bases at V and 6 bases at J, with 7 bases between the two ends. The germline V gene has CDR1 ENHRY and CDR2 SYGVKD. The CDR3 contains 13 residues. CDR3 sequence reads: CAISESSGDTQYF. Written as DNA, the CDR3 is TGTGCCATCAGTGAGTCGTCGGGGGATACGCAGTATTTT.

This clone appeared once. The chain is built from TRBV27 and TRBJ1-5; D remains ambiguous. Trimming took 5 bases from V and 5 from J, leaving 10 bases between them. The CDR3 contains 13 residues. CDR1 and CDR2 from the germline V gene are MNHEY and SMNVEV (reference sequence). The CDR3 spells CASSRAPYQPQHF. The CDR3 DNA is TGTGCCAGCAGTCGTGCTCCTTATCAGCCCCAGCATTTT.

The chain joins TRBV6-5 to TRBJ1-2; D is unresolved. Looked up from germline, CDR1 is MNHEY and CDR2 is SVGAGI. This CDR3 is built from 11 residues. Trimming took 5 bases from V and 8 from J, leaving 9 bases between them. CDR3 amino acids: CASSAVGGYTF. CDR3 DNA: TGTGCCAGCAGTGCCGTAGGGGGCTACACCTTC.

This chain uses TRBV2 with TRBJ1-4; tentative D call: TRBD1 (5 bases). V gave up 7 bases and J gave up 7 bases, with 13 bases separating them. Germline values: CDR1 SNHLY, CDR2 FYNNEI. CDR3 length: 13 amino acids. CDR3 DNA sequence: TGTGCCAGCAAGTGGACATCCGCTGAAAAACTGTTTTTT. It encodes CASKWTSAEKLFF.

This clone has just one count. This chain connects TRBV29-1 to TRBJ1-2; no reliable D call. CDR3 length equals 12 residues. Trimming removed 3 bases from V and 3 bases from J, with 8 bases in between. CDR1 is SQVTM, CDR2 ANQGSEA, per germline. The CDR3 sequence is CSVEKEDYGYTF. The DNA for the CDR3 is TGCAGCGTTGAGAAAGAGGACTATGGCTACACCTTC.

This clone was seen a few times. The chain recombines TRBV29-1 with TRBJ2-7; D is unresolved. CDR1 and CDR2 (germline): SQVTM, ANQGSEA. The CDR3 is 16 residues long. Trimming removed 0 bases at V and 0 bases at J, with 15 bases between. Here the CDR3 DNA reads TGCAGCGTTGAAGATCCCGATCTAGGGAACTCCTACGAGCAGTACTTC. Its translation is CSVEDPDLGNSYEQYF.